This is a list of T cell receptor beta chains from one sample in a study of blood T cells in healthy people across ages. TCRdb reprocessed the 5' RACE reads via MiXCR and lists one record per CDR3 protein. Altogether 1,300,000 or so distinct CDR3 sequences are present, around 59% being singletons, with the ten largest covering roughly 7%. The sequencing input was blood. These TCRs come from a man younger than 30 in good health. Each CDR3 is given with its conserved first and last residue.

J gene	V gene	CDR3 protein
TRBJ2-3	TRBV10-3	CAISEPEMTGRTDTQYF
TRBJ2-1	TRBV7-9	CASSSSRDSSYNEQFF
TRBJ1-1	TRBV12-3/TRBV12-4	CASRVGTKRLNTEAFF
TRBJ1-2	TRBV2	CASSPIRTTGGRGYTF
TRBJ2-7	TRBV29-1	CSVRTLEAYEQYF
TRBJ1-5	TRBV6-6	CASSYSEGNQPQHF
TRBJ2-3	TRBV10-3	CAISALTGGLTDTQYF
TRBJ2-5	TRBV6-5	CASSYRDWETQYF
-	TRBV2	CASEETASYEQYF
TRBJ2-7	TRBV7-2	CASSQTSGVAYEQYF
TRBJ2-5	TRBV7-9	CASSLQRQRETQYF
TRBJ2-4	TRBV28	CASSWEAGGPGEQYF
TRBJ2-1	TRBV5-1	CASSIPQGNPSLAGGYNEQFF
TRBJ2-3	TRBV27	CASSPSPPSVADTQYF
TRBJ2-6	TRBV4-3	CASSPRDRTNVLTF
TRBJ2-7	TRBV27	CASSLAPHGWQYF
TRBJ2-7	TRBV28	CASSLQGMISSYEQYF
-	TRBV5-1	CASSWGAAGINNEQYF
TRBJ1-1	TRBV4-1	CASSPKGLNTEAFF
TRBJ1-2	TRBV5-1	CASSLDLQGNGYTF
TRBJ2-7	TRBV20-1	CSARGDTDYEQYF
TRBJ1-1	TRBV7-9	CASSPVRTGDTEAFF
TRBJ1-2	TRBV10-3	CAIGDSVYGYTF
TRBJ2-7	TRBV10-1	CASNPGLPTYEQYF
TRBJ1-2	TRBV29-1	CSVVLGASYGYTF
TRBJ1-2	TRBV20-1	CSALGRHGYTF
TRBJ1-1	TRBV29-1	CSGVGAAAEVFF
TRBJ2-1	TRBV20-1	CSAIPGLARQNEQFF
TRBJ2-7	TRBV5-6	CASSLEQGITYEQYF
TRBJ2-7	TRBV4-3	CASSQDAKPSSYEQYF
-	TRBV20-1	CGARDRDSYYEQYF
TRBJ2-1	TRBV12-3/TRBV12-4	CASSHSGGALGNEQFF
TRBJ1-1	TRBV5-5	CASSLRTTEAFF
TRBJ1-2	TRBV7-2	CASSPMGDGASTF
TRBJ2-7	TRBV20-1	CSAREWTRVDTQYF
TRBJ2-1	TRBV6-6	CASSSSSLGSSSYNEQFF
TRBJ1-6	TRBV10-3	CATSSVEEYSPLHF
TRBJ1-1	TRBV3-1	CASSQTGVEAFF
TRBJ2-1	TRBV7-2	CASSLLKQGDEQFF
TRBJ2-7	TRBV20-1	CSARDKLAGGPGAQYF
TRBJ1-2	TRBV27	CASSFTRTGVNYGYTF
TRBJ2-3	TRBV6-5	CASRVAGSLTDTQYF